This TCR beta chain originates from a study of neoadjuvant anti-PD-1 for oral cavity cancer. TCRdb's copy holds only in-frame clones and misses some; the assay was immunoSEQ multiplex PCR. Of approximately 42,000 clones in the sample, about three quarters were seen once. The CDR3 is 15 amino acids. From germline, CDR1 is MDHEN and CDR2 SYDVKM. Germline trimming cut 3 bases from V and 7 bases from J; bases unmatched to any gene: 5. Time point here: after neoadjuvant nivolumab, at surgical resection. This clonotype was sampled from a person aged 40 to 85 with oral cavity squamous cell carcinoma. The chain carries TRBV28 and TRBJ1-6, with 8 positions matching TRBD1. Sequenced here: PBMCs, sampled after nivolumab (anti-PD-1) treatment. CDR3 in amino acids: CASSLMDRENSPLHF. CDR3 nucleotides: TGTGCCAGCAGTTTGATGGACAGGGAAAATTCACCCCTCCACTTT.